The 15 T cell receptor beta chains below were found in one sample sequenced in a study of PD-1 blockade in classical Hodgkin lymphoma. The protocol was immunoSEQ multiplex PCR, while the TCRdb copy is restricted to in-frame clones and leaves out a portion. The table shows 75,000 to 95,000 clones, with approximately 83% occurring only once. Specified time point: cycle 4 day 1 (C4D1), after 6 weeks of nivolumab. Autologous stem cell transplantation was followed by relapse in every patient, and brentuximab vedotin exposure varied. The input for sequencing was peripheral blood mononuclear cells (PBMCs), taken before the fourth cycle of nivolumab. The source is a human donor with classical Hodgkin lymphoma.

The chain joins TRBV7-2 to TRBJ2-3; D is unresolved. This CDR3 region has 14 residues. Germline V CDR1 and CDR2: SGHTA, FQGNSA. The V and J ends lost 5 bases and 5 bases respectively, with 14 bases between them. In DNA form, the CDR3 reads TGTGCCAGCAGCGGAATGGGGTATTTAGATACGCAGTATTTT. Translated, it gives CASSGMGYLDTQYF.

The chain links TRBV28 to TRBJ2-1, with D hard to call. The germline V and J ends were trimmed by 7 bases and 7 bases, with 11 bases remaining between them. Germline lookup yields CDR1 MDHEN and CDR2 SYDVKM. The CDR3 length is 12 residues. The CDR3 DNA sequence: TGTGCCAGCAAGGGTATAGCAAATGAGCAGTTCTTC. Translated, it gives CASKGIANEQFF.

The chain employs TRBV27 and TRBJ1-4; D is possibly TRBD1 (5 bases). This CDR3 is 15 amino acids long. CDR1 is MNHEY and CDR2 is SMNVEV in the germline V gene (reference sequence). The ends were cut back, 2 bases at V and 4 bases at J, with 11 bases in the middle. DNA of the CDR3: TGTGCCAGCAGTTTAGCGGGACGGCGTAATGAAAAACTGTTTTTT. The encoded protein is CASSLAGRRNEKLFF.

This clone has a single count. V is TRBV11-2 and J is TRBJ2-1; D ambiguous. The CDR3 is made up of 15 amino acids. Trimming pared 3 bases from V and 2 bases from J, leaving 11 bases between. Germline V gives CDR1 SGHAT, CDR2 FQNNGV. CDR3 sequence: CASSFTASTYNEQFF. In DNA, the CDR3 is TGTGCCAGCAGCTTTACGGCGAGTACCTACAATGAGCAGTTCTTC.

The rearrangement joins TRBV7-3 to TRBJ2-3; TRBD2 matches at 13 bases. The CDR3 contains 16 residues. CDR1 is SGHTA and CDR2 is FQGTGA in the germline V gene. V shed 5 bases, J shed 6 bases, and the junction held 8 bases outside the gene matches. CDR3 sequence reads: CASSLTSGRLLDTQYF. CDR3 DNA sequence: TGTGCCAGCAGCCTGACTAGCGGGAGGCTTTTGGATACGCAGTATTTT.

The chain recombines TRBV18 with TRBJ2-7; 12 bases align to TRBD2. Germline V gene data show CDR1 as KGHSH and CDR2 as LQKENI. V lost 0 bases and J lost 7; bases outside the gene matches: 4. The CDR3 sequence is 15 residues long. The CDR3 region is CASSPPSLAGGEQYF. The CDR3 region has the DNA TGTGCCAGCTCACCACCGTCACTAGCGGGAGGTGAGCAGTACTTC.

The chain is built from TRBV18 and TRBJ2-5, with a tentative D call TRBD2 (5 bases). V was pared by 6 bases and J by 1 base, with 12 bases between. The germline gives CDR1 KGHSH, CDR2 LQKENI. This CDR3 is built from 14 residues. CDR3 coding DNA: TGTGCCAGCTCTGGTTGGGAGACCCAAGAGACCCAGTACTTC. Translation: CASSGWETQETQYF.

The CDR3 DNA is TGTGCCAGCCGACAGGAGTCCGATACGCAGTATTTT. Translated, it gives CASRQESDTQYF. V usage is TRBV2 and J usage is TRBJ2-3; D might be TRBD1 (6 bases). V was shortened by 8 bases and J by 6 bases, with 12 bases between the two germline ends. The CDR3 sequence is 12 residues long. Germline CDR1 is SNHLY and CDR2 is FYNNEI.

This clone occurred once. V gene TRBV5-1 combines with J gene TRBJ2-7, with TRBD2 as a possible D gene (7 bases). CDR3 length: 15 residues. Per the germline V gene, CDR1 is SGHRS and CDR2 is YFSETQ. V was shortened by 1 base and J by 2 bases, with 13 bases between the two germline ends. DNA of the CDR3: TGCGCCAGCAGCTTGAGGGGGGGACTTACCTACGAGCAGTACTTC. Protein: CASSLRGGLTYEQYF. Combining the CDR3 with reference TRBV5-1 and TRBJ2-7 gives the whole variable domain KAGVTQTPRYLIKTRGQQVTLSCSPISGHRSVSWYQQTPGQGLQFLFEYFSETQRNKGNFPGRFSGRQFSNSRSEMNVSTLELGDSALYLCASSLRGGLTYEQYFGPGTRLTVT.

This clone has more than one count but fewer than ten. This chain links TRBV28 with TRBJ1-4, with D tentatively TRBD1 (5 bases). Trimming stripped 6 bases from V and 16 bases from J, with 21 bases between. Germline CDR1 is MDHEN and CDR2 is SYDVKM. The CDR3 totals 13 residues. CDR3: CASSAPGRRTTFF. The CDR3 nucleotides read TGTGCCAGCAGCGCTCCGGGCCGCAGGACAACGTTTTTT.

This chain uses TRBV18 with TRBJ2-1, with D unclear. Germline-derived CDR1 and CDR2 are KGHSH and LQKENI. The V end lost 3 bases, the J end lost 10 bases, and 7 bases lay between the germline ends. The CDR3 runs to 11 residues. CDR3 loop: CASSPGSEQFF. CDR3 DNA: TGTGCCAGCTCACCGGGATCAGAGCAGTTCTTC.

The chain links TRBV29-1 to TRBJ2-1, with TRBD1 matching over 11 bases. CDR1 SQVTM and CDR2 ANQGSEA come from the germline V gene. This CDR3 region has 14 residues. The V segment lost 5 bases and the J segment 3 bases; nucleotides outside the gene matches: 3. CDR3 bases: TGCAGCGTTCACGGGACAGGGGGCTACAATGAGCAGTTCTTC. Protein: CSVHGTGGYNEQFF.

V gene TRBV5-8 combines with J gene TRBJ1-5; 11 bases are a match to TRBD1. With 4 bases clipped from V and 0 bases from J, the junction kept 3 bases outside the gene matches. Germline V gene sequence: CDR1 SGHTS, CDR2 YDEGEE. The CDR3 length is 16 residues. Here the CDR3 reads CASSQGTGGSNQPQHF. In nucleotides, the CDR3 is TGTGCCAGCAGCCAGGGGACAGGGGGTAGCAATCAGCCCCAGCATTTT.

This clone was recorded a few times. The CDR3 region has the DNA TGTGCCAGCAGCACCGACGGACAGCCCGATCAGCCCCAGCATTTT. Protein sequence: CASSTDGQPDQPQHF. The V gene is TRBV5-4, the J gene TRBJ1-5; tentative D call: TRBD1 (6 bases). The CDR3 totals 15 residues. Germline CDR1 is SGHNT and CDR2 is YYREEE (reference sequence). Trimming took 4 bases from V and 5 from J, leaving 16 bases between them.

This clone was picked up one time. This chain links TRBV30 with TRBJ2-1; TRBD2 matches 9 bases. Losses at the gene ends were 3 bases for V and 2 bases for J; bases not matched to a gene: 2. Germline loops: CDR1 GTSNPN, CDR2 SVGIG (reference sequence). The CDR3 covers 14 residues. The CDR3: CAWSIAGAYNEQFF. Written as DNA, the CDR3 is TGTGCCTGGAGCATAGCGGGGGCCTACAATGAGCAGTTCTTC.